The 24 T cell receptor beta chains listed next were all sequenced from one sample in a study of shared clonotypes between healthy human individuals. TCRdb's table, derived via immunoSEQ multiplex PCR, lists solely in-frame clones and lacks some. This table has 2 million to 2.5 million clones, about 92% appearing once. Specimen: naive CD4+ T cells from PBMCs. The sample's subset: CD45RA+ positively selected. The source is a man aged 18 to 29 in good health. Some clones in this sample may be carry-over from other donors' samples.

This chain joins TRBV5-1 and TRBJ1-2, with D perhaps matching TRBD1 (5 bases). Germline CDR1 is SGHRS and CDR2 is YFSETQ. The CDR3 totals 14 residues. Trimming took off 0 bases at V and 7 bases at J, with 13 bases between the two ends. The CDR3 protein is CASSLESGRLGYTF. CDR3 sequence (DNA): TGCGCCAGCAGCTTGGAGTCAGGGCGGCTTGGCTACACCTTC.

The chain recombines TRBV5-1 with TRBJ1-3; D gene unclear. Germline-derived CDR1 and CDR2 are SGHRS and YFSETQ. This CDR3 comprises 16 residues. V was trimmed by 1 base and J by 4 bases, leaving 15 bases between them. The CDR3 loop is CASSLIGSEVGNTIYF. The CDR3 region has the DNA TGCGCCAGCAGCTTGATAGGGAGTGAAGTGGGAAACACCATATATTTT.

V and J are TRBV28 and TRBJ1-5; the D is unclear. V gave up 4 bases and J gave up 3 bases, with 19 bases separating them. Germline loops: CDR1 MDHEN, CDR2 SYDVKM. This CDR3 contains 17 residues. The CDR3 loop is CASSSPSSVKDNQPQHF. CDR3 in DNA: TGTGCCAGCAGTTCTCCCTCAAGCGTAAAGGACAATCAGCCCCAGCATTTT.

V gene TRBV7-8 combines with J gene TRBJ1-5; 7 nucleotides align to TRBD1. Per the germline V gene, CDR1 is SGHVS and CDR2 is FQNEAQ. The ends lost 3 bases at V and 3 bases at J; junction bases unmatched: 5. This CDR3 contains 15 residues. CDR3 amino acids: CASSLGRGANQPQHF. The DNA for the CDR3 is TGTGCCAGCAGCTTGGGCAGGGGGGCCAATCAGCCCCAGCATTTT.

The rearrangement joins TRBV9 to TRBJ2-7; D may be TRBD1 (6 bases). The CDR3 sequence is 12 residues long. V shed 3 bases and J shed 6 bases, with 10 bases lying between them. Per the germline V gene, CDR1 is SGDLS and CDR2 is YYNGEE. The CDR3 protein is CASSATGLEQYF. Here the CDR3 DNA reads TGTGCCAGCAGCGCTACAGGGCTCGAGCAGTACTTC.

V and J are TRBV29-1 and TRBJ1-1; D uncertain. This CDR3 has 13 amino acids. Germline V CDR1 and CDR2: SQVTM, ANQGSEA. Trimming removed 5 bases at V and 3 bases at J, with 13 bases between. CDR3 nucleotides: TGCAGCGTTTTTGTGTTGTGGGACACTGAAGCTTTCTTT. Its protein is CSVFVLWDTEAFF.

The chain joins TRBV9 to TRBJ2-2; 11 bases map to TRBD2. After removal of 4 bases from V and 2 bases from J, the junction contained 7 bases not matched to a gene. CDR3 length: 17 amino acids. Germline V CDR1 and CDR2: SGDLS, YYNGEE. The CDR3 DNA sequence: TGTGCCAGCAGCACAACTAGCGGGGGATTAAACACCGGGGAGCTGTTTTTT. Translation: CASSTTSGGLNTGELFF.

The rearrangement uses TRBV7-2 and TRBJ1-2; TRBD1 agrees at 7 bases. This CDR3 spans 14 amino acids. Looked up from germline, CDR1 is SGHTA and CDR2 is FQGNSA. V lost 4 bases and J lost 9; bases outside the gene matches: 11. CDR3 nucleotides: TGTGCCAGCAGCTATAACCCTACAGGGGCTAGCTACACCTTC. Amino acids: CASSYNPTGASYTF.

This clone occurred a few times. This rearrangement joins TRBV28 to TRBJ1-2, with D uncertain. V lost 5 bases, J lost 4 bases, and 11 bases lay in between. This CDR3 contains 13 residues. Germline loops: CDR1 MDHEN, CDR2 SYDVKM. The CDR3 here is CASSRLAGYGYTF. CDR3 nucleotide sequence: TGTGCCAGCAGTAGGTTGGCAGGCTATGGCTACACCTTC.

This chain links TRBV11-2 with TRBJ2-3; no firm D call. Germline V gene data show CDR1 as SGHAT and CDR2 as FQNNGV. The CDR3 has 13 amino acids. V lost 2 bases, J lost 6 bases, and 9 bases lay in between. In DNA form, the CDR3 reads TGTGCCAGCAGCTTACTACTCCGGGATACGCAGTATTTT. This codes for CASSLLLRDTQYF.

This rearrangement joins TRBV30 to TRBJ2-3; 7 nucleotides line up with TRBD2. Germline V gene data show CDR1 as GTSNPN and CDR2 as SVGIG (reference sequence). The V gene end was trimmed by 6 bases and the J gene end by 6 bases; junction bases not matched to a gene: 9. CDR3 size: 13 residues. DNA of the CDR3: TGTGCCTGTGCCCCTAAGGGAGGGGATACGCAGTATTTT. It specifies CACAPKGGDTQYF.

To note about this clone: Other DNA sequences within the sample encode an identical CDR3. The rearrangement links TRBV18 to TRBJ2-7; D is unclear. Germline CDR1 is KGHSH and CDR2 is LQKENI. CDR3 size: 13 residues. V lost 0 bases and J lost 1, with 4 bases in between. CDR3 DNA: TGTGCCAGCTCACCACCGTCGTCCTACGAGCAGTACTTC. It translates to CASSPPSSYEQYF.

The V and J genes are TRBV6-6 and TRBJ2-7; tentatively, D is TRBD1 (6 bases). V was trimmed by 5 bases and J by 0 bases, leaving 8 bases between them. CDR1 and CDR2 (germline): MNHNY, SVGAGI (reference sequence). This CDR3 has 13 amino acids. The CDR3 sequence is CASSTGHSYEQYF. The CDR3 DNA is TGTGCCAGCAGTACGGGACACTCCTACGAGCAGTACTTC.

The chain recombines TRBV5-4 with TRBJ1-4; TRBD1 matches at 8 bases. Trimming cost V 4 bases and J 6 bases; bases outside gene matches: 5. Germline CDR1 and CDR2: SGHNT and YYREEE (reference sequence). The CDR3 is 14 amino acids. The CDR3 nucleotides are TGTGCCAGCAGCAAGACAGGGGCGGATGAAAAACTGTTTTTT. Translated, it gives CASSKTGADEKLFF.

This clone was counted once. The chain has TRBV18 and TRBJ2-7; 8 bases are shared with TRBD2. The germline V gene encodes CDR1 KGHSH and CDR2 LQKENI. J gave up 5 bases and V 3 bases, and 6 bases lay outside the gene matches. The CDR3 covers 14 residues. CDR3 DNA: TGTGCCAGCTCACCTCGGGGGGGAGTTGACGAGCAGTACTTC. This encodes CASSPRGGVDEQYF.

This clone was seen only a few times. The V call is TRBV19, the J call TRBJ1-1; D is unclear. The CDR3 totals 13 residues. V was clipped by 7 bases and J by 3 bases, with 12 bases between them. Germline CDR1 is LNHDA and CDR2 is SQIVND (reference sequence). Here the CDR3 DNA reads TGTGCCAGTATGGTGGGAGCGCACACTGAAGCTTTCTTT. It is translated as CASMVGAHTEAFF.

About this clone itself: Other DNA variants within this sample encode the same CDR3. The chain couples TRBV28 to TRBJ2-7; no reliable D call. CDR3 length equals 11 residues. Germline CDR1 reads MDHEN; CDR2 reads SYDVKM. Trimming removed 3 bases from V and 4 bases from J, with 4 bases in between. CDR3 coding DNA: TGTGCCAGCAGTTTGAAGTACGAGCAGTACTTC. It yields the protein CASSLKYEQYF.

The CDR3 nucleotides read TGTGCCAGCAGTGAGAGGCTAGCGGGAGGTTGGGAAGAGACCCAGTACTTC. Amino acid sequence: CASSERLAGGWEETQYF. The chain employs TRBV6-1 and TRBJ2-5; the match to TRBD2 covers 11 bases. The CDR3 runs 17 residues. V lost 3 bases, J lost 3 bases, and 9 bases stayed unmatched. CDR1 and CDR2 (germline): MNHNS, SASEGT.

The rearrangement links TRBV27 to TRBJ1-1; TRBD1 agrees at 9 bases. CDR3 size: 18 residues. The germline V gene encodes CDR1 MNHEY and CDR2 SMNVEV (reference sequence). V lost 4 bases and J lost 0; bases outside the gene matches: 12. CDR3 residues: CASSYRTGERGMNTEAFF. The CDR3 DNA follows: TGTGCCAGCAGTTATCGGACAGGGGAGAGAGGGATGAACACTGAAGCTTTCTTT.

V is TRBV7-3 and J is TRBJ2-3; D remains ambiguous. The CDR3 contains 14 residues. V was shortened by 1 base and J by 2 bases, with 7 bases between the two germline ends. Germline values: CDR1 SGHTA, CDR2 FQGTGA. CDR3 coding DNA: TGTGCCAGCAGCTTAAACGCCCTCACAGATACGCAGTATTTT. It specifies CASSLNALTDTQYF.

The chain recombines TRBV2 with TRBJ2-1, with D possibly being TRBD1 or TRBD2 (5 bases each). V was trimmed by 2 bases and J by 5 bases, leaving 13 bases between them. Germline assignment: CDR1 SNHLY and CDR2 FYNNEI. The CDR3 extends over 15 amino acids. CDR3 region: CASSESPGPNNEQFF. The CDR3 DNA reads as TGTGCCAGCAGTGAATCTCCGGGACCAAACAATGAGCAGTTCTTC.

The chain is built from TRBV28 and TRBJ1-5; TRBD1 might be the D (6 bases). Per the germline V gene, CDR1 is MDHEN and CDR2 is SYDVKM. V shed 6 bases and J shed 2 bases, with 14 bases lying between them. CDR3 length: 15 amino acids. The CDR3 DNA reads as TGTGCCAGCAGGTCGGGGGGCTTTGGCAATCAGCCCCAGCATTTT. It encodes CASRSGGFGNQPQHF.

The chain carries TRBV2 and TRBJ2-5; TRBD1 matches at 7 bases. J was trimmed by 4 bases and V by 3 bases; bases with no gene match: 2. This CDR3 is 13 amino acids long. Germline values: CDR1 SNHLY, CDR2 FYNNEI. The CDR3 bases are TGTGCCAGCAGTGATAACAGGGGAGAGACCCAGTACTTC. Translated, it gives CASSDNRGETQYF. Full variable domain (missing parts from reference TRBV2 and TRBJ2-5): EPEVTQTPSHQVTQMGQEVILRCVPISNHLYFYWYRQILGQKVEFLVSFYNNEISEKSEIFDDQFSVERPDGSNFTLKIRSTKLEDSAMYFCASSDNRGETQYFGPGTRLLVL.

The V gene is TRBV5-1, the J gene TRBJ2-1; TRBD2 matches at 9 bases. The V and J ends lost 1 base and 2 bases, in that order; junction bases with no gene match: 4. The CDR3 contains 16 residues. Germline assignment: CDR1 SGHRS and CDR2 YFSETQ. As DNA, the CDR3 is TGCGCCAGCAGCTTGCAACTAGCGGGTGCCTACAATGAGCAGTTCTTC. It yields the protein CASSLQLAGAYNEQFF.